The entry below describes one TCR beta chain. What it binds is not known. Both iRepertoire HTBI primers and Arm-PCR of CDR3 regions were used to build the TCR beta libraries. TCRdb called the multiplex PCR reads again in MiXCR, with one record for every CDR3 protein. The table has roughly 500,000 distinct CDR3 sequences, about 13% seen once. Germline V gene lookup returns CDR1 LGHDT and CDR2 YNNKEL (reference sequence). This CDR3 has 15 residues. The germline V and J ends were trimmed by 3 bases and 0 bases, with 9 bases remaining between them. Specified time point: newly diagnosed GD, antithyroid drugs for less than 3 months. Researchers made the TCR library from RNA that was extracted from PBMCs. The data derive from a study of regulatory T cells in long-lasting Graves disease. The study's findings and limits: Persistent disease samples used TRBV28, TRBJ1-2 and TRBJ2-5 preferentially.

This sample was shared with a second study, whose subject was T cells in Graves' hyperthyroidism and ophthalmopathy. Per that study: Exclusion of a patient resulted from uncontrolled infection, other autoimmune disease, pregnancy or lactation. HTBI primers drove first-round RT-PCR of the TCR CDR3.

V usage is TRBV3-1 and J usage is TRBJ1-3; D is unclear. The specimen was peripheral blood mononuclear cells (PBMCs), collected at new diagnosis, from a patient treated with antithyroid drugs. The source is a man under 40 with Graves disease. The CDR3 here is CASSQDATSGNTIYF. The DNA of the CDR3 is TGTGCCAGCAGCCAGGACGCAACCTCTGGAAACACCATATATTTT.